This T cell receptor beta chain was recovered during a study of shared clonotypes between healthy human individuals. Study-level results: Clonotype sharing levels among donors were expected to vary with sequencing depth.

Ten or more counts support this clone. Its antigen is unknown. Around 300 ng DNA, roughly 30,000 T cell genomes, went into unsorted PBMC replicate PCRs. Repertoires were generated with immunoSEQ multiplex PCR, while TCRdb's copy carries only in-frame clones and drops some. The top ten hold 10% to 15% of the sample, which has hundreds of thousands of clones, over 60% seen once. The CDR3 totals 13 residues. Germline-derived CDR1 and CDR2 are ENHRY and SYGVKD. The V end was cut by 3 bases, the J end by 9 bases, with 12 bases between. This sequence originates from a woman between 40 and 55 years old in good health. Some clones in this sample may be carry-over from other donors' samples. The chain employs TRBV10-3 and TRBJ2-1; D unresolved. Material: PBMCs. The CDR3 coding sequence is TGTGCCATCAGTGACCCCAAGTATAGTGAGCAGTTCTTC. The encoded protein is CAISDPKYSEQFF.